Presented here are 21 T cell receptor beta chains from one specimen sequenced in a study of patients and donors after allogeneic stem cell transplantation. From the RT-PCR reads, TCRdb called clonotypes with MiXCR, one entry per CDR3 protein. Of some 880,000 distinct CDR3 sequences detected, roughly 18% appear once; the ten largest clones hold around 5.5%. The sample consisted of blood, either unsorted or a sorted T cell fraction (not recorded which). Receptor source: a human donor who was either an allogeneic HSCT recipient or a stem cell or donor lymphocyte infusion donor (not recorded which). It is not recorded whose cells these are; they may come from a transplant donor.

This clonotype was counted ten times or more. The genes are TRBV20-1 and TRBJ2-2; D gene uncertain. With 3 bases removed from V and 7 bases from J, the gap between germline ends came to 6 bases. The germline gives CDR1 DFQATT, CDR2 SNEGSKA (reference sequence). The CDR3 contains 11 residues. As DNA, the CDR3 is TGCAGTGCTAGGGGCGGCGGGGAGCTGTTTTTT. Protein product: CSARGGGELFF.

This chain links TRBV7-9 with TRBJ2-7; TRBD1 matches at 7 bases. This CDR3 is built from 16 residues. J was trimmed by 1 base and V by 1 base; bases with no gene match: 7. CDR1 and CDR2 from the germline V gene are SEHNR and FQNEAQ (reference sequence). The CDR3 coding sequence is TGTGCCAGCAGCTTAGTAGGGGGCGGCGGATCCTACGAGCAGTACTTC. It yields the protein CASSLVGGGGSYEQYF.

This clonotype was counted a few times. This rearrangement joins TRBV20-1 to TRBJ2-1; D perhaps matches TRBD2 (5 bases). Germline values: CDR1 DFQATT, CDR2 SNEGSKA (reference sequence). The CDR3 spans 15 residues. V dropped 3 bases and J dropped 3 bases, with 15 bases sitting between them. In DNA form, the CDR3 reads TGCAGTGCTAGTGATCGGGAAAACGTCTACAATGAGCAGTTCTTC. It codes for CSASDRENVYNEQFF.

This clonotype occurred a few times. V gene TRBV18 combines with J gene TRBJ2-7; D is uncertain. The CDR3 contains 12 residues. CDR1 and CDR2 (germline): KGHSH, LQKENI. V gave up 6 bases and J gave up 3 bases, with 9 bases separating them. This CDR3 is CASSVGIYEQYF. CDR3 nucleotide sequence: TGTGCCAGCTCGGTTGGGATCTACGAGCAGTACTTC.

This chain joins TRBV7-2 and TRBJ2-1; D is uncertain. This CDR3 is 15 amino acids long. Germline CDR1 is SGHTA and CDR2 is FQGNSA. Trimming pared 5 bases from V and 3 bases from J, leaving 14 bases between. The DNA for the CDR3 is TGTGCCAGCAGCACCCGAATCGGACGCTACAATGAGCAGTTCTTC. This codes for CASSTRIGRYNEQFF.

The chain links TRBV7-9 to TRBJ1-5; TRBD1 is a possible D gene (6 bases). Germline V gene data show CDR1 as SEHNR and CDR2 as FQNEAQ (reference sequence). The V end was cut by 5 bases, the J end by 6 bases, with 23 bases between. The CDR3 sequence is 17 residues long. In nucleotides, the CDR3 is TGTGCCAGCAGCCAAGACTACCCCCCAGGGGTGTTTCAGCCCCAGCATTTT. Its translation is CASSQDYPPGVFQPQHF. Drawing the rest from reference TRBV7-9 and TRBJ1-5, the complete variable domain is DTGVSQNPRHKITKRGQNVTFRCDPISEHNRLYWYRQTLGQGPEFLTYFQNEAQLEKSRLLSDRFSAERPKGSFSTLEIQRTEQGDSAMYLCASSQDYPPGVFQPQHFGDGTRLSIL.

The chain uses TRBV15 and TRBJ2-6, with D possibly being TRBD2 (6 bases). V was trimmed by 3 bases and J by 2 bases, leaving 11 bases between them. This CDR3 contains 16 residues. Germline CDR1 reads LNHNV; CDR2 reads YYDKDF (reference sequence). The chain's CDR3 is CATSSLREAGANVLTF. In DNA form, the CDR3 reads TGTGCCACCAGCAGCCTCAGGGAGGCTGGGGCCAACGTCCTGACTTTC. Full variable domain (outside the CDR3, taken from reference TRBV15 and TRBJ2-6): DAMVIQNPRYQVTQFGKPVTLSCSQTLNHNVMYWYQQKSSQAPKLLFHYYDKDFNNEADTPDNFQSRRPNTSFCFLDIRSPGLGDTAMYLCATSSLREAGANVLTFGAGSRLTVL.

The chain joins TRBV9 to TRBJ2-5; D is possibly TRBD2 (5 bases). This CDR3 comprises 14 residues. Germline V gene data show CDR1 as SGDLS and CDR2 as YYNGEE. Trimming removed 0 bases at V and 3 bases at J, with 9 bases between. The CDR3 bases are TGTGCCAGCAGCGTAGAAGAGGGTGAAGAGACCCAGTACTTC. As protein: CASSVEEGEETQYF.

The chain combines TRBV28 with TRBJ1-6; 7 positions agree with TRBD1. The V and J ends lost 6 bases and 0 bases, in that order; junction bases with no gene match: 5. The CDR3 extends over 16 amino acids. Germline V CDR1 and CDR2: MDHEN, SYDVKM. The CDR3 coding sequence is TGTGCCAGCAGACCACAGGGGAGCTCCTATAATTCACCCCTCCACTTT. It yields the protein CASRPQGSSYNSPLHF.

The sample holds a few counts of this clonotype. J is TRBJ2-3 and V is TRBV4-2; 14 bases match TRBD2. The V gene end was trimmed by 2 bases and the J gene end by 5 bases; junction bases not matched to a gene: 6. CDR1 is LGHNA, CDR2 YNFKEQ, per germline. The CDR3 is 17 residues long. The chain's CDR3 is CASSQLGLAGAQDTQYF. CDR3 DNA: TGTGCCAGCAGCCAATTGGGACTAGCGGGAGCACAAGATACGCAGTATTTT.

The chain recombines TRBV29-1 with TRBJ1-1; D is undetermined. The CDR3 length is 14 residues. Trimming cost V 2 bases and J 0 bases, with 10 bases left between them. Per the germline V gene, CDR1 is SQVTM and CDR2 is ANQGSEA. CDR3 region: CSVESRHLNTEAFF. The CDR3 DNA reads TGCAGCGTTGAATCCCGGCACTTGAACACTGAAGCTTTCTTT.

The chain recombines TRBV5-1 with TRBJ1-3; 7 nucleotides line up with TRBD1. The CDR3 loop spans 17 amino acids. Unmatched junction bases numbered 8, after V lost 0 bases and J lost 2 bases. Per germline, CDR1 SGHRS and CDR2 YFSETQ. CDR3 in amino acids: CASSLATGQDTGNTIYF. In nucleotides, the CDR3 is TGCGCCAGCAGCTTGGCGACAGGGCAGGACACTGGAAACACCATATATTTT.

In this sample, this clonotype turned up a few times. V usage is TRBV6-2 or TRBV6-3 and J usage is TRBJ2-1, with TRBD2 as a possible D gene (6 bases). Trimming left V 4 bases short and J 4 bases short, with 17 bases between. This CDR3 has 16 amino acids. Per the germline V gene, CDR1 is MNHEY and CDR2 is SVGEGT. This chain's CDR3 is CASSSISSVLYNEQFF. The CDR3 nucleotides read TGTGCCAGCAGTTCCATTTCTAGCGTACTATACAATGAGCAGTTCTTC.

This clonotype was found many times. The chain employs TRBV12-3 or TRBV12-4 and TRBJ2-3, with 9 bases fitting TRBD2. The CDR3 contains 14 residues. With 6 bases clipped from V and 1 base from J, the junction kept 2 bases outside the gene matches. The CDR3 sequence: CASRPSGGTDTQYF. CDR3 nucleotides: TGTGCCAGCAGACCTAGCGGGGGCACAGATACGCAGTATTTT.

The chain employs TRBV6-2 or TRBV6-3 and TRBJ1-2; a possible D gene is TRBD1 (6 bases). Between the trimmed V and J ends, which lost 0 bases and 1 base, there was a span of 9 bases. CDR3 size: 15 residues. Germline assignment: CDR1 MNHEY and CDR2 SVGEGT. The DNA of the CDR3 is TGTGCCAGCAGTTACTCGATGGACAGTAACTATGGCTACACCTTC. Translation: CASSYSMDSNYGYTF.

CDR3 nucleotides: TGCAGTGCTCCTGGACAGGGGAACTATGGCTACACCTTC. Residues: CSAPGQGNYGYTF. The chain combines TRBV20-1 with TRBJ1-2, with TRBD1 matching over 9 bases. V lost 5 bases and J lost 2; bases outside the gene matches: 3. The CDR3 extends over 13 amino acids. Germline assignment: CDR1 DFQATT and CDR2 SNEGSKA (reference sequence).

This clonotype was picked up many times. The rearrangement joins TRBV15 to TRBJ1-5; D may be TRBD1 (6 bases). There are 19 residues in the CDR3. Trimming left V 0 bases short and J 4 bases short, with 22 bases between. Per the germline V gene, CDR1 is LNHNV and CDR2 is YYDKDF (reference sequence). The CDR3 sequence is CATSRDRTKQGKVNQPQHF. The CDR3 DNA sequence: TGTGCCACCAGCAGAGATCGCACAAAACAGGGTAAAGTGAATCAGCCCCAGCATTTT.

The rearrangement uses TRBV3-1 and TRBJ1-1; unclear D gene. The germline V gene encodes CDR1 LGHDT and CDR2 YNNKEL (reference sequence). The CDR3 contains 15 residues. V dropped 0 bases and J dropped 6 bases, with 14 bases sitting between them. DNA for the CDR3: TGTGCCAGCAGCCAAGAAGGTTCCATCCAGGCTGAAGCTTTCTTT. Translating it yields CASSQEGSIQAEAFF.

V and J are TRBV18 and TRBJ1-6, with 7 bases that match TRBD1. The ends lost 3 bases at V and 10 bases at J; junction bases unmatched: 12. CDR1 KGHSH and CDR2 LQKENI come from the germline V gene. The CDR3 runs 16 residues. CDR3 protein: CASSPKPGQTWSPLHF. CDR3 DNA sequence: TGTGCCAGCTCACCGAAACCGGGACAGACCTGGTCACCCCTCCACTTT.

The rearrangement uses TRBV12-3 or TRBV12-4 and TRBJ1-2, with D tentatively TRBD1 (5 bases). Deletions cut 4 bases from V and 3 bases from J, with 12 bases between. CDR3 length: 14 amino acids. The CDR3 coding sequence is TGTGCCAGCAGTTCGACGGACAACTACTATGGCTACACCTTC. Protein product: CASSSTDNYYGYTF.

This clonotype showed up just a few times. The rearrangement joins TRBV12-3 or TRBV12-4 to TRBJ1-1; 8 bases agree with TRBD1. The CDR3 loop spans 15 amino acids. The V segment lost 6 bases and the J segment 0 bases; nucleotides outside the gene matches: 6. The CDR3 loop reads CASRGTGRLNTEAFF. The CDR3 nucleotides read TGTGCCAGCAGGGGGACAGGACGTTTGAACACTGAAGCTTTCTTT.